These 7 T cell receptor beta chains came from one sample sequenced in a study of neurological immune-mediated disorders. One entry per CDR3 protein results from TCRdb running MiXCR on the 5' RACE reads. The sample contains 20,000 to 30,000 distinct CDR3 sequences, approximately 13% of which appear only once. The specimen was PBMCs. These receptors originate from a woman aged 60 to 75 with HTLV-1-associated myelopathy (HAM/TSP).

There are many counts of this clonotype. The rearrangement uses TRBV3-1 and TRBJ2-6; D gene uncertain. The V end lost 3 bases, the J end lost 13 bases, and 16 bases lay between the germline ends. The length of the CDR3 is 14 residues. CDR1 is LGHDT, CDR2 YNNKEL, per germline (reference sequence). The CDR3 loop reads CASSHRFAVSVLTF. As DNA, the CDR3 is TGTGCCAGCAGCCATAGGTTTGCGGTCTCGGTCCTGACTTTC. The variable domain in full, completed from reference TRBV3-1 and TRBJ2-6, reads DTAVSQTPKYLVTQMGNDKSIKCEQNLGHDTMYWYKQDSKKFLKIMFSYNNKELIINETVPNRFSPKSPDKAHLNLHINSLELGDSAVYFCASSHRFAVSVLTFGAGSRLTVL.

This clonotype came up many times. CDR3 DNA: TGCAGTGCTAGAGCTTCGTCGGGCGGGGTTCGGGAGCAGTACTTC. Translating gives CSARASSGGVREQYF. The genes are TRBV20-1 and TRBJ2-7, with a weak D call TRBD2 (6 bases). V dropped 1 base and J dropped 7 bases, with 20 bases sitting between them. The germline V gene encodes CDR1 DFQATT and CDR2 SNEGSKA (reference sequence). The CDR3 totals 15 residues.

This clonotype was observed at least ten times. The chain links TRBV7-2 to TRBJ2-1, with TRBD1 as a possible D gene (7 bases). The CDR3 totals 15 residues. Germline assignment: CDR1 SGHTA and CDR2 FQGNSA. The V gene lost 5 bases and the J gene lost 3 bases, with 14 bases spanning the gap. In DNA, the CDR3 is TGTGCCAGCAGCACCTCAGGGGGGTTCTACAATGAGCAGTTCTTC. It specifies CASSTSGGFYNEQFF.

This clonotype was observed many times. The chain uses TRBV7-9 and TRBJ2-5, with D perhaps assigned TRBD1 or TRBD2 (5 bases each). The CDR3 loop spans 15 amino acids. The germline V gene encodes CDR1 SEHNR and CDR2 FQNEAQ (reference sequence). V lost 3 bases to trimming and J lost 2 bases, with 13 bases between them. In DNA form, the CDR3 reads TGTGCCAGCAGCTTCGTCCAGGGAGTACAAGAGACCCAGTACTTC. Translation gives CASSFVQGVQETQYF.

This clonotype was recorded at least ten times. This rearrangement joins TRBV7-2 to TRBJ1-1, with a possible D match to TRBD1 (5 bases). This CDR3 contains 14 residues. V was cut by 5 bases and J by 4 bases, with 14 bases left in between. CDR1 is SGHTA and CDR2 is FQGNSA in the germline V gene. CDR3 amino acids: CASSAITGGTEAFF. The CDR3 DNA reads TGTGCCAGCAGCGCAATCACCGGGGGCACTGAAGCTTTCTTT.

This clonotype was seen at least ten times. The rearrangement joins TRBV20-1 to TRBJ2-7, with 7 positions matching TRBD1. Germline assignment: CDR1 DFQATT and CDR2 SNEGSKA (reference sequence). With V trimmed by 0 bases and J by 4 bases, 9 bases remained unmatched. The CDR3 totals 15 residues. CDR3 bases: TGCAGTGCTAGAGATCTGGGACAGATCAAGTACGAGCAGTACTTC. Translated: CSARDLGQIKYEQYF.

This clonotype has a count of ten or more. This may come from a read error, since a much larger clone is one base off. The CDR3 region is CSARPGTSGHTDTQYF. CDR3 DNA: TGCAGTGCTAGGCCTGGGACTAGCGGACACACAGATACGCAGTATTTT. This chain connects TRBV20-1 to TRBJ2-3; TRBD2 agrees at 11 bases. CDR1 DFQATT and CDR2 SNEGSKA come from the germline V gene (reference sequence). V lost 3 bases, J lost 2 bases, and 7 bases stayed unmatched. This CDR3 is built from 16 residues.